Each of the 24 T cell receptor beta chains below was sequenced from the same sample in a study of post-analysis software for immune sequencing data. The study, taken as a whole, reports: Comparison of patients with controls showed about 5 TRBV segments more frequent in patients, TRBV5-6, TRBV5-1 and TRBV20-1 among them.

Which antigens these TCRs recognize remains unknown. Every TCR beta cDNA library bore unique molecular identifiers. MiXCR, applied by TCRdb to the PCR reads, yields one record per CDR3 protein. The sample shows about 540,000 distinct CDR3 sequences, roughly 34% of them seen only once. What was sequenced was blood. These receptors came from a girl between 2 and 17 years old with multiple sclerosis.

V gene TRBV24-1 combines with J gene TRBJ1-2; perhaps TRBD1 as D (5 bases). This CDR3 is 13 amino acids long. Trimming took off 4 bases at V and 4 bases at J, with 9 bases between the two ends. Germline-derived CDR1 and CDR2 are KGHDR and SFDVKD. Here the CDR3 reads CATSDGGIYGYTF. The CDR3 nucleotides are TGTGCCACCAGTGACGGGGGGATCTATGGCTACACCTTC.

This clonotype showed up many times. The chain has TRBV7-9 and TRBJ2-7; the match to TRBD1 covers 7 bases. The CDR3 runs 14 residues. The junction had 7 bases not matched to a gene; V was cut back by 5 bases and J by 3 bases. CDR1 and CDR2 (germline): SEHNR, FQNEAQ (reference sequence). This chain's CDR3 is CASSPRDRVYEQYF. In nucleotides, the CDR3 is TGTGCCAGCAGCCCCCGGGACAGAGTCTACGAGCAGTACTTC.

The rearrangement links TRBV3-1 to TRBJ2-5, with a weak D call TRBD1 (6 bases). Germline V gives CDR1 LGHDT, CDR2 YNNKEL (reference sequence). V gave up 4 bases and J gave up 11 bases, with 23 bases separating them. CDR3 length: 15 amino acids. The CDR3, as DNA: TGTGCCAGCAGCCCTTTTCAGACAGGATTGGGGGAGCAGTACTTC. Protein product: CASSPFQTGLGEQYF.

The rearrangement uses TRBV29-1 and TRBJ2-3, with D possibly matching TRBD1 (6 bases). CDR3 size: 12 residues. Trimming took 7 bases from V and 6 from J, leaving 14 bases between them. Germline CDR1 and CDR2: SQVTM and ANQGSEA. The CDR3 bases are TGCAGCGGTGCCCAACAGGGTGATACGCAGTATTTT. It is translated as CSGAQQGDTQYF.

The rearrangement uses TRBV5-1 and TRBJ2-6; 11 bases map to TRBD1. Germline lookup yields CDR1 SGHRS and CDR2 YFSETQ. This CDR3 spans 17 amino acids. Germline trimming cut 4 bases from V and 0 bases from J; bases unmatched to any gene: 3. CDR3 amino acids: CASSGGTGGSGANVLTF. Here the CDR3 DNA reads TGCGCCAGCAGCGGGGGGACAGGGGGCTCTGGGGCCAACGTCCTGACTTTC.

This clonotype was detected only a few times. The chain carries TRBV15 and TRBJ2-1; D gene uncertain. The V gene's germline CDR1 is LNHNV and CDR2 YYDKDF (reference sequence). The germline V and J ends were trimmed by 1 base and 7 bases, with 14 bases remaining between them. The CDR3 spans 15 residues. The CDR3 spells CATSRVGLQLNEQFF. DNA of the CDR3: TGTGCCACCAGCAGAGTAGGCCTACAGTTGAATGAGCAGTTCTTC.

This clonotype appeared a single time. One end of the junction fails to match germline, which may point to a read error. This chain connects TRBV20-1 to TRBJ2-4; D call uncertain. The V gene's germline CDR1 is DFQATT and CDR2 SNEGSKA (reference sequence). The CDR3 contains 16 residues. CDR3: CSAMGAGIVAENIQYF. In nucleotides, the CDR3 is TGCAGTGCTATGGGTGCAGGAATTGTAGCCGAAAACATTCAGTACTTC.

The table lists this clonotype with a few counts. The chain combines TRBV4-1 with TRBJ2-3, with D possibly being TRBD2 (6 bases). V lost 4 bases and J 5 bases, leaving 16 bases between the germline ends. Germline V gene lookup returns CDR1 MGHRA and CDR2 YSYEKL. The CDR3 has 15 amino acids. The chain's CDR3 is CASSPMGGERDTQYF. For the CDR3, the DNA is TGCGCCAGCAGCCCAATGGGCGGGGAGAGAGATACGCAGTATTTT.

In this sample, this clonotype turned up a few times. The chain recombines TRBV24-1 with TRBJ1-2, with 8 bases aligning to TRBD1. CDR3 size: 15 residues. Looked up from germline, CDR1 is KGHDR and CDR2 is SFDVKD. Trimming removed 4 bases from V and 8 bases from J; junction bases left unmatched: 11. The CDR3 DNA follows: TGTGCCACCAGTGACCCCTCGGACAGGGCCAGGGGCTACACCTTC. As protein: CATSDPSDRARGYTF.

V usage is TRBV18 and J usage is TRBJ2-5; unclear D gene. Per germline, CDR1 KGHSH and CDR2 LQKENI. The V and J ends lost 0 bases and 6 bases respectively, with 5 bases between them. The CDR3 is 12 residues long. This CDR3 is CASSPPEQTQYF. The CDR3 DNA sequence: TGTGCCAGCTCACCACCGGAACAGACCCAGTACTTC.

This clonotype was found many times. The chain uses TRBV6-5 and TRBJ2-3; D remains ambiguous. Germline CDR1 MNHEY, CDR2 SVGAGI. Trimming stripped 11 bases from V and 4 bases from J, with 13 bases between. This CDR3 has 12 residues. The CDR3: CAYGRPPDTQYF. For the CDR3, the DNA is TGTGCCTATGGGCGGCCCCCAGATACGCAGTATTTT.

V usage is TRBV29-1 and J usage is TRBJ1-2; D ambiguous. V gave up 4 bases and J gave up 3 bases, with 12 bases separating them. The CDR3 sequence is 13 residues long. From germline, CDR1 is SQVTM and CDR2 ANQGSEA. The DNA of the CDR3 is TGCAGCGTTGGTCTGGGTTCCGACTATGGCTACACCTTC. Protein: CSVGLGSDYGYTF.

This clonotype was found a few times. The rearrangement links TRBV10-3 to TRBJ2-5, with TRBD1 matching over 8 bases. V lost 6 bases, J lost 4 bases, and 7 bases stayed unmatched. CDR3 size: 14 residues. Germline V gene sequence: CDR1 ENHRY, CDR2 SYGVKD. The CDR3: CAISQDRAGETQYF. CDR3 coding DNA: TGTGCCATCAGCCAGGACAGGGCGGGAGAGACCCAGTACTTC.

The chain is built from TRBV12-3 or TRBV12-4 and TRBJ2-6; D is unclear. The CDR3 is 14 amino acids. The germline V and J ends were trimmed by 3 bases and 2 bases, with 5 bases remaining between them. CDR3: CASSFMAGANVLTF. DNA of the CDR3: TGTGCCAGCAGTTTCATGGCTGGGGCCAACGTCCTGACTTTC.

The chain combines TRBV5-1 with TRBJ1-1, with TRBD1 matching 11 bases. Germline assignment: CDR1 SGHRS and CDR2 YFSETQ. This CDR3 has 15 amino acids. V gave up 1 base and J gave up 6 bases; unmatched junction bases: 5. The CDR3 loop reads CASSLNQDRGPEAFF. The CDR3 DNA reads as TGCGCCAGCAGCTTGAATCAGGACAGGGGGCCTGAAGCTTTCTTT.

This clonotype was found many times. The genes are TRBV5-1 and TRBJ2-4; D is uncertain. CDR1 is SGHRS, CDR2 YFSETQ, per germline. Trimming took 0 bases from V and 1 from J, leaving 20 bases between them. This CDR3 has 19 amino acids. The CDR3 region is CASSLESAPSISAKNIQYF. CDR3 nucleotides: TGCGCCAGCAGCTTGGAGAGCGCCCCTTCCATATCGGCCAAAAACATTCAGTACTTC.

This clonotype was detected a few times. The J gene is TRBJ2-1, the V gene TRBV20-1; D is unresolved. V lost 6 bases and J lost 12, with 15 bases in between. The CDR3 runs to 11 residues. Germline CDR1 and CDR2: DFQATT and SNEGSKA (reference sequence). The CDR3 is CSAVPILVQFF. In DNA, the CDR3 is TGCAGTGCCGTCCCCATCTTGGTGCAGTTCTTC.

The V and J genes are TRBV20-1 and TRBJ1-5; TRBD1 might be the D (5 bases). This CDR3 comprises 13 residues. Germline CDR1 is DFQATT and CDR2 is SNEGSKA (reference sequence). The V end was cut by 6 bases, the J end by 6 bases, with 15 bases between. The CDR3 region is CSATDKGPQPQHF. The CDR3 bases are TGCAGTGCAACGGACAAGGGCCCTCAGCCCCAGCATTTT.

V usage is TRBV20-1 and J usage is TRBJ1-3; unclear D gene. Germline V gene sequence: CDR1 DFQATT, CDR2 SNEGSKA (reference sequence). Trimming took 6 bases from V and 4 from J, leaving 7 bases between them. The CDR3 sequence is 11 residues long. The CDR3 reads CSAQHGNTIYF. DNA of the CDR3: TGCAGTGCCCAACACGGAAACACCATATATTTT.

V and J are TRBV11-2 and TRBJ2-3; TRBD1 matches 10 bases. The germline CDR1 and CDR2 sequences are SGHAT and FQNNGV. The CDR3 consists of 23 residues. V lost 5 bases, J lost 0 bases, and 26 bases stayed unmatched. In nucleotides, the CDR3 is TGTGCCAGCAGCAGTAGAGATGACAGGGGGCGCTTAAGGGCCGACGTTAGCACAGATACGCAGTATTTT. Protein product: CASSSRDDRGRLRADVSTDTQYF.

This rearrangement joins TRBV12-3 or TRBV12-4 to TRBJ1-1; tentatively, D is TRBD1 (6 bases). CDR3 length equals 14 residues. V lost 6 bases to trimming and J lost 4 bases, with 15 bases between them. This CDR3 reads CASRQTGQGTEAFF. The CDR3 DNA sequence: TGTGCCAGCAGACAGACAGGTCAAGGCACTGAAGCTTTCTTT.

Comment on this clonotype: Germline is not matched at one junction end, which may reflect a read error. V usage is TRBV5-1 and J usage is TRBJ2-1, with D maybe TRBD1 (6 bases). The length of the CDR3 is 17 residues. The germline CDR1 and CDR2 sequences are SGHRS and YFSETQ. CDR3 DNA: TGCGCCAGCAGCGGCAGGGACAACCCCAGCTCCTACAACGAGCAGTTCTTC. Its translation is CASSGRDNPSSYNEQFF.

This clonotype has just one count. The chain recombines TRBV7-9 with TRBJ1-2; D is ambiguous. In germline, CDR1 is SEHNR, CDR2 FQNEAQ (reference sequence). The V end lost 7 bases, the J end lost 8 bases, and 11 bases lay between the germline ends. This CDR3 has 11 residues. CDR3 sequence reads: CASTSGEGYTF. The CDR3 DNA sequence: TGTGCCAGCACCAGCGGGGAAGGCTACACCTTC.

The CDR3 region is CASTPNGETQYF. CDR3 nucleotide sequence: TGTGCCAGCACCCCAAACGGGGAGACCCAGTACTTC. This chain joins TRBV6-1 and TRBJ2-5; no firm D call. Trimming removed 7 bases at V and 5 bases at J, with 11 bases between. The CDR3 runs to 12 residues. The germline CDR1 and CDR2 sequences are MNHNS and SASEGT.